The sequence of this T cell receptor beta chain was determined in a study of shared clonotypes between healthy human individuals. Regarding the study as a whole: Since donors were few, the genetic and exposure-history diversity represented was limited. An expected dependence of interdonor clonotype sharing on sequencing depth was noted. A reduction in generation probabilities was seen for non-shared clonotypes relative to those shared by all four donors.

Comments on this clone: No antigen is known for it.

Authors' processing steps: Junction-only immunoSEQ data arrived without quality scores, meaning filtering differed. The data were produced by immunoSEQ multiplex PCR, yet TCRdb's version contains in-frame clones alone and is incomplete. For V, J and clone size, that table is used; D and trimming come from the DNA. The sample lists some 690,000 clones, about 90% occurring once. Trimming stripped 6 bases from V and 6 bases from J, with 10 bases between. In germline, CDR1 is MNHEY, CDR2 SMNVEV (reference sequence). The CDR3 loop spans 12 amino acids. This receptor was taken from a man younger than 30 in good health. Some clones in this sample may be carry-over from other donors' samples. The sequencing sample was made of memory CD8+ T cells from PBMCs. Subset noted: CD45RO+ cells pooled with CCR7-negative TemRA cells. The V call is TRBV27, the J call TRBJ2-3; D remains ambiguous. CDR3 residues: CASRPQADTQYF. The CDR3 DNA sequence: TGTGCCAGCAGACCCCAAGCGGATACGCAGTATTTT.